This T cell receptor beta chain was captured by sequencing in a study of Graves' ophthalmopathy and Graves' hyperthyroidism. The study's findings and limits: Sensitivity reached around 88% and specificity about 80% for a 13-signature model separating ophthalmopathy from stable hyperthyroidism.

This clonotype was counted at least ten times. Antigen: not known. The diagnosis was founded upon clinical symptoms, serum thyroxine, TRAb, thyroid ultrasound and orbital computed tomography. The source of the PBMCs was over 8.5 ml of fresh peripheral blood. The authors amplified TCR beta CDR3 regions from RNA transcripts. RT-PCR with HTBI primers came first, then second-round multiplex PCR. Via MiXCR, TCRdb re-called the multiplex PCR reads, giving one row per CDR3 protein. The data hold 300,000 to 500,000 distinct CDR3 sequences, with approximately 15% observed a single time. The V gene lost 3 bases and the J gene lost 0 bases, with 11 bases spanning the gap. This CDR3 has 15 amino acids. Per germline, CDR1 LNHDA and CDR2 SQIVND (reference sequence).

This rearrangement joins TRBV19 to TRBJ1-1; perhaps TRBD1 as D (5 bases). The TCR comes from a woman aged 18-29 years with stable Graves' hyperthyroidism. Sequencing used peripheral blood. CDR3 nucleotide sequence: TGTGCCAGTAGTATGTCGGACACCTTGAACACTGAAGCTTTCTTT. Translation: CASSMSDTLNTEAFF.